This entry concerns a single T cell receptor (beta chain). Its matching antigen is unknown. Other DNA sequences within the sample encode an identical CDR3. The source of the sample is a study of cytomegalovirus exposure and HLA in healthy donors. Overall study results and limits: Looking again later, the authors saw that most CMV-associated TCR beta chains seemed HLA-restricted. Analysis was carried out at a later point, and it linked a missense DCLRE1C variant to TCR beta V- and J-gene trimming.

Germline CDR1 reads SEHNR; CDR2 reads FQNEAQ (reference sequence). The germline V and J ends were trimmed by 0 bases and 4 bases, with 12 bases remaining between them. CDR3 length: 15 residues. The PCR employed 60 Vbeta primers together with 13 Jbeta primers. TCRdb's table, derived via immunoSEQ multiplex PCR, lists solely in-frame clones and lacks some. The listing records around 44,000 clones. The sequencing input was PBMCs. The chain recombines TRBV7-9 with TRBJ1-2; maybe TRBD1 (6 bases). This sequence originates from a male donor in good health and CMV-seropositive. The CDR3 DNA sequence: TGTGCCAGCAGCTTAGCGCCCAGGGGTGCCTATGGCTACACCTTC. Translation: CASSLAPRGAYGYTF. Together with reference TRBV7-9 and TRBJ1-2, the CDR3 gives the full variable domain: DTGVSQNPRHKITKRGQNVTFRCDPISEHNRLYWYRQTLGQGPEFLTYFQNEAQLEKSRLLSDRFSAERPKGSFSTLEIQRTEQGDSAMYLCASSLAPRGAYGYTFGSGTRLTVV.